The 32 T cell receptor beta chains presented below share a single source sample, sequenced in a study of blood T cells in healthy people across ages. Primers used in a second PCR of roughly 6 to 11 cycles were a sample-barcoded 5' primer and a J-beta primer mix. MiXCR, applied by TCRdb to the 5' RACE reads, yields one record per CDR3 protein. The table shows about 760,000 distinct CDR3 sequences, with about 61% occurring only once. Material: blood. The receptors derive from a man aged 40-55 years in good health.

The CDR3 nucleotides are TGTGCCAGCAGCTTGGGAGCAACGGAAGAGACCCAGTACTTC. Its translation: CASSLGATEETQYF. The chain employs TRBV5-6 and TRBJ2-5, with unresolved D. Germline lookup yields CDR1 SGHDT and CDR2 YYEEEE. V was shortened by 0 bases and J by 3 bases, with 9 bases between the two germline ends. The CDR3 is made up of 14 amino acids.

This sequence joins TRBV2 and TRBJ2-4, with 10 bases fitting TRBD1. TRBJ2-7 matches the DNA end more closely, so the J call is doubtful. CDR1 SNHLY and CDR2 FYNNEI come from the germline V gene. The CDR3 covers 14 residues. CDR3 sequence reads: CASSEPTGGDEQYF. In DNA form, the CDR3 reads TGTGCCAGCAGTGAGCCGACAGGGGGCGACGAGCAGTACTTC.

Only one count was recorded for this clonotype. V and J are TRBV19 and TRBJ2-2; D is unresolved. CDR1 is LNHDA, CDR2 SQIVND, per germline (reference sequence). Trimming removed 9 bases from V and 6 bases from J, with 14 bases in between. The CDR3 is 13 amino acids. CDR3 sequence reads: CASLRGFPGELFF. The CDR3 coding sequence is TGTGCCAGCCTCCGTGGGTTCCCCGGGGAGCTGTTTTTT. Based on the CDR3 plus reference TRBV19 and TRBJ2-2, the full variable domain is DGGITQSPKYLFRKEGQNVTLSCEQNLNHDAMYWYRQDPGQGLRLIYYSQIVNDFQKGDIAEGYSVSREKKESFPLTVTSAQKNPTAFYLCASLRGFPGELFFGEGSRLTVL.

This rearrangement joins TRBV30 to TRBJ1-1; no clear D gene. This CDR3 has 11 amino acids. Germline V gene data show CDR1 as GTSNPN and CDR2 as SVGIG (reference sequence). DNA for the CDR3: TGTGCTTATCTCTGGGTTGATGAAGCTTTCTTT. Translation: CAYLWVDEAFF. Supplemented by reference TRBV30 and TRBJ1-1, the full variable domain reads SQTIHQWPATLVQPVGSPLSLECTVEGTSNPNLYWYRQAAGRGLQLLFYSVGIGQISSEVPQNLSASRPQDRQFILSSKKLLLSDSGFYLCAYLWVDEAFFGQGTRLTVV.

V gene TRBV12-3 or TRBV12-4 combines with J gene TRBJ2-3, with 9 bases identical to TRBD2. Unmatched junction bases numbered 11, after V lost 8 bases and J lost 11 bases. The length of the CDR3 is 13 residues. This CDR3 reads CASGLIAGVKQYF. The DNA for the CDR3 is TGTGCCAGCGGGTTGATAGCGGGGGTAAAGCAGTATTTT.

This clonotype was seen only once. This chain joins TRBV4-2 and TRBJ2-7, with 9 bases matching TRBD1. In germline, CDR1 is LGHNA, CDR2 YNFKEQ. The junction had 11 bases not matched to a gene; V was cut back by 5 bases and J by 3 bases. The CDR3 consists of 16 residues. The CDR3 sequence is CASSTTPGTGNYEQYF. CDR3 nucleotides: TGTGCCAGCAGCACAACTCCCGGGACAGGGAACTACGAGCAGTACTTC.

V usage is TRBV2 and J usage is TRBJ1-1; D not resolved. The CDR3 has 15 residues. Looked up from germline, CDR1 is SNHLY and CDR2 is FYNNEI. Between the trimmed V and J ends, which lost 8 bases and 1 base, there was a span of 17 bases. The DNA for the CDR3 is TGTGCCAGCTCGGCCCGAGGGCGAAGGAACACTGAAGCTTTCTTT. Its translation is CASSARGRRNTEAFF.

The chain carries TRBV2 and TRBJ2-4, with a tentative D call TRBD1 (7 bases). V lost 4 bases, J lost 0 bases, and 25 bases lay in between. Germline CDR1 is SNHLY and CDR2 is FYNNEI. The CDR3 runs to 20 residues. CDR3 sequence: CASSVPILTQGTLAKNIQYF. The CDR3 DNA sequence: TGTGCCAGCAGTGTTCCGATCTTAACACAGGGGACTCTAGCCAAAAACATTCAGTACTTC.

This rearrangement joins TRBV25-1 to TRBJ2-7; 9 positions match TRBD2. CDR3 size: 15 residues. The germline V gene encodes CDR1 MGHDK and CDR2 SYGVNS. V shed 3 bases and J 3 bases; nucleotides not matched to a gene: 6. Here the CDR3 reads CASSEALAGNYEQYF. CDR3 in DNA: TGTGCCAGCAGTGAGGCGCTAGCGGGAAACTACGAGCAGTACTTC.

The chain is built from TRBV5-1 and TRBJ2-3, with 10 bases aligning to TRBD2. This CDR3 contains 19 residues. The germline CDR1 and CDR2 sequences are SGHRS and YFSETQ. Losses at the gene ends were 3 bases for V and 4 bases for J; bases not matched to a gene: 17. The CDR3 bases are TGCGCCAGCAGCTACCAACCTAGCGGGAGCACGACAGGGGCAGATACGCAGTATTTT. Protein sequence: CASSYQPSGSTTGADTQYF. Looking up the rest from reference TRBV5-1 and TRBJ2-3 gives the full variable domain: KAGVTQTPRYLIKTRGQQVTLSCSPISGHRSVSWYQQTPGQGLQFLFEYFSETQRNKGNFPGRFSGRQFSNSRSEMNVSTLELGDSALYLCASSYQPSGSTTGADTQYFGPGTRLTVL.

The rearrangement joins TRBV7-2 to TRBJ2-2; 8 nucleotides line up with TRBD2. Germline CDR1 and CDR2: SGHTA and FQGNSA. The CDR3 totals 17 residues. With V trimmed by 2 bases and J by 4 bases, 9 bases remained unmatched. CDR3: CASSLFGTRAGTGELFF. The CDR3 DNA reads TGTGCCAGCAGCTTATTCGGGACTAGGGCGGGCACCGGGGAGCTGTTTTTT.

The J gene is TRBJ2-5, the V gene TRBV7-3, with TRBD2 matching 9 bases. V shed 5 bases, J shed 4 bases, and the junction held 8 bases outside the gene matches. Germline lookup yields CDR1 SGHTA and CDR2 FQGTGA. The CDR3 is made up of 15 amino acids. CDR3 region: CASSQRGGASETQYF. The CDR3 DNA sequence: TGTGCCAGCAGCCAACGCGGGGGGGCCTCAGAGACCCAGTACTTC.

This chain uses TRBV7-2 with TRBJ2-1, with D hard to call. V gave up 2 bases and J gave up 10 bases, with 6 bases separating them. The germline V gene has CDR1 SGHTA and CDR2 FQGNSA. The CDR3 runs 11 residues. The CDR3 nucleotides are TGTGCCAGCAGCTTAATGATGGAGCAGTTCTTC. Protein sequence: CASSLMMEQFF.

This clonotype was recorded a few times. The chain is built from TRBV6-5 and TRBJ2-5, with D possibly matching TRBD1 (6 bases). With 5 bases removed from V and 11 bases from J, the gap between germline ends came to 24 bases. CDR1 and CDR2 (germline): MNHEY, SVGAGI. CDR3 length: 15 amino acids. In DNA form, the CDR3 reads TGTGCCAGCAGTCCTATGGGCAGGGGATCGGAAGAGCAGTACTTC. Its translation is CASSPMGRGSEEQYF.

This clonotype was detected only a few times. V and J are TRBV5-6 and TRBJ1-5, with D tentatively TRBD1 (5 bases). Per germline, CDR1 SGHDT and CDR2 YYEEEE. Trimming stripped 4 bases from V and 7 bases from J, with 15 bases between. The CDR3 contains 14 residues. CDR3 in amino acids: CASSGGRGGQPQHF. CDR3 sequence (DNA): TGTGCCAGCAGCGGTGGGAGGGGTGGGCAGCCCCAGCATTTT.

The genes are TRBV20-1 and TRBJ2-7, with 11 bases lining up with TRBD2. Unmatched junction bases numbered 1, after V lost 2 bases and J lost 7 bases. CDR3 length: 12 residues. Germline values: CDR1 DFQATT, CDR2 SNEGSKA (reference sequence). The CDR3 DNA sequence: TGCAGTGCTAGACTAGCGGGAGGAGAGCAGTACTTC. Encoded protein: CSARLAGGEQYF.

The V and J genes are TRBV11-1 and TRBJ2-6, with D unclear. CDR1 and CDR2 from the germline V gene are SGHAT and FQDESV (reference sequence). Trimming removed 1 base from V and 4 bases from J, with 11 bases in between. This CDR3 is built from 16 residues. The CDR3: CASSLDGSFGANVLTF. Written as DNA, the CDR3 is TGTGCCAGCAGCTTAGACGGATCATTCGGGGCCAACGTCCTGACTTTC.

This sequence joins TRBV6-5 and TRBJ2-1, with a possible D match to TRBD1 (7 bases). The CDR3 has 15 residues. Deletions cut 2 bases from V and 7 bases from J, with 15 bases between. Looked up from germline, CDR1 is MNHEY and CDR2 is SVGAGI. The CDR3 here is CASSYMEGAGNEQFF. In DNA form, the CDR3 reads TGTGCCAGCAGTTACATGGAGGGGGCCGGGAATGAGCAGTTCTTC.

J is TRBJ2-7 and V is TRBV6-2 or TRBV6-3, with 9 bases that match TRBD2. The CDR3 is made up of 13 amino acids. Per the germline V gene, CDR1 is MNHEY and CDR2 is SVGEGT. The V gene end was trimmed by 7 bases and the J gene end by 3 bases; junction bases not matched to a gene: 4. CDR3 DNA sequence: TGTGCCAGCAACCTAGCGGGACACTACGAGCAGTACTTC. Translating it yields CASNLAGHYEQYF.

This clonotype was picked up a small number of times. The chain has TRBV2 and TRBJ2-7, with TRBD1 matching over 9 bases. The DNA matches TRBJ2-5 better at its end, which makes the J call doubtful. CDR1 and CDR2 (germline): SNHLY, FYNNEI. The CDR3 runs to 19 residues. The CDR3 here is CASTPRTPDRGFVPETQYF. CDR3 DNA: TGTGCCAGCACGCCTCGCACGCCAGACAGGGGGTTCGTCCCAGAGACCCAGTACTTC.

This chain uses TRBV28 with TRBJ2-5, with 9 bases lining up with TRBD1. CDR1 MDHEN and CDR2 SYDVKM come from the germline V gene. The ends lost 10 bases at V and 5 bases at J; junction bases unmatched: 17. The CDR3 covers 16 residues. The CDR3 sequence is CATLDLQGADRETQYF. The CDR3 DNA reads as TGTGCCACCCTGGATTTACAGGGGGCTGATAGGGAGACCCAGTACTTC. The variable domain in full, with the rest retrieved from reference TRBV28 and TRBJ2-5, is DVKVTQSSRYLVKRTGEKVFLECVQDMDHENMFWYRQDPGLGLRLIYFSYDVKMKEKGDIPEGYSVSREKKERFSLILESASTNQTSMYLCATLDLQGADRETQYFGPGTRLLVL.

The rearrangement joins TRBV4-2 to TRBJ2-2; D is perhaps TRBD1 or TRBD2 (5 bases each). Germline CDR1 reads LGHNA; CDR2 reads YNFKEQ. The CDR3 has 15 amino acids. The V end lost 1 base, the J end lost 16 bases, and 22 bases lay between the germline ends. CDR3 nucleotides: TGTGCCAGCAGCCAAGCCCTCCATTTCCCGGGGCAGCCGTTTTTT. This gives the protein CASSQALHFPGQPFF.

There are a few counts of this clonotype. The gene calls are TRBV6-1 and TRBJ2-5, with TRBD2 matching 11 bases. The better agreement between TRBJ2-7 and the DNA end casts doubt on the J call. Germline values: CDR1 MNHNS, CDR2 SASEGT. CDR3 length equals 17 residues. CDR3 in amino acids: CASSPGLAGGIYYEQYF. DNA of the CDR3: TGTGCCAGCAGTCCCGGACTAGCGGGCGGTATCTACTACGAGCAGTACTTC.

The V and J genes are TRBV7-2 and TRBJ2-1, with D tentatively TRBD1 (5 bases). With 1 base removed from V and 3 bases from J, the gap between germline ends came to 13 bases. The V gene's germline CDR1 is SGHTA and CDR2 FQGNSA. The CDR3 is made up of 16 amino acids. CDR3 loop: CASSLEGSPSYNEQFF. Here the CDR3 DNA reads TGTGCCAGCAGCTTAGAGGGGTCCCCTAGCTACAATGAGCAGTTCTTC.

This clonotype was recorded a few times. The rearrangement joins TRBV27 to TRBJ2-5; D is undetermined. CDR3 length equals 13 residues. Germline loops: CDR1 MNHEY, CDR2 SMNVEV (reference sequence). The V end was cut by 5 bases, the J end by 1 base, with 8 bases between. CDR3 sequence (DNA): TGTGCCAGCAGTAGACGTCGCCAAGAGACCCAGTACTTC. It is translated as CASSRRRQETQYF.

With regard to this clonotype: A clone one base away is much larger, so this may be a read error. The genes are TRBV20-1 and TRBJ2-5; 7 positions match TRBD1. The length of the CDR3 is 13 residues. V lost 3 bases, J lost 4 bases, and 5 bases stayed unmatched. CDR1 DFQATT and CDR2 SNEGSKA come from the germline V gene (reference sequence). The CDR3 region has the DNA TGCAGTGCTAGTCCCAGGACAGGAGAGACCCAGTACTTC. It is translated as CSASPRTGETQYF.

The CDR3 bases are TGCGCCAGCAGCTTGGGTCCAGATTCTTGGGGGGGGCCTTTCCGGGAGACCCAGTACTTC. It codes for CASSLGPDSWGGPFRETQYF. V usage is TRBV5-1 and J usage is TRBJ2-5; D possibly corresponds to TRBD2 (7 bases). This CDR3 has 20 amino acids. CDR1 and CDR2 (germline): SGHRS, YFSETQ. V was shortened by 0 bases and J by 5 bases, with 29 bases between the two germline ends.

This clonotype was seen a handful of times. The chain links TRBV20-1 to TRBJ1-5; no clear D. Germline CDR1 is DFQATT and CDR2 is SNEGSKA (reference sequence). V lost 0 bases and J 6 bases, leaving 12 bases between the germline ends. CDR3 length: 14 amino acids. The CDR3 here is CSAREGSPGQPQHF. The CDR3 coding sequence is TGCAGTGCTAGAGAGGGATCTCCAGGTCAGCCCCAGCATTTT.

The chain joins TRBV12-3 or TRBV12-4 to TRBJ1-2, with D tentatively TRBD1 (6 bases). The CDR3 loop spans 16 amino acids. The V end was cut by 6 bases, the J end by 1 base, with 18 bases between. The CDR3 region has the DNA TGTGCCAGCAGCCCCGGTCGCAGGGGCTATAACTATGGCTACACCTTC. It yields the protein CASSPGRRGYNYGYTF.

Details on this clonotype: A much larger clone differs from this one at a single base, so this may be a read error. This sequence joins TRBV6-8 and TRBJ1-2; 8 positions match TRBD1. Germline V gene lookup returns CDR1 MNHGY and CDR2 SAAAGT. The CDR3 totals 14 residues. Here the CDR3 DNA reads TGTGCCAGCAGTTCGCAGACAGGGGACTATAGCTACACCTTC. It codes for CASSSQTGDYSYTF.

The gene calls are TRBV7-9 and TRBJ2-6, with unresolved D. This CDR3 spans 19 amino acids. V lost 2 bases, J lost 4 bases, and 21 bases lay in between. In germline, CDR1 is SEHNR, CDR2 FQNEAQ (reference sequence). CDR3 sequence (DNA): TGTGCCAGCAGCTTACCCTCGGGTGGCACCGTGAGCGGGGCCAACGTCCTGACTTTC. Its protein product is CASSLPSGGTVSGANVLTF.

V is TRBV29-1 and J is TRBJ2-5, with a weak D call TRBD2 (6 bases). Per germline, CDR1 SQVTM and CDR2 ANQGSEA. The germline V and J ends were trimmed by 4 bases and 4 bases, with 13 bases remaining between them. This CDR3 contains 13 residues. In DNA form, the CDR3 reads TGCAGCGTTGGGGGGGAGTTGAGAGAGACCCAGTACTTC. Translating gives CSVGGELRETQYF.